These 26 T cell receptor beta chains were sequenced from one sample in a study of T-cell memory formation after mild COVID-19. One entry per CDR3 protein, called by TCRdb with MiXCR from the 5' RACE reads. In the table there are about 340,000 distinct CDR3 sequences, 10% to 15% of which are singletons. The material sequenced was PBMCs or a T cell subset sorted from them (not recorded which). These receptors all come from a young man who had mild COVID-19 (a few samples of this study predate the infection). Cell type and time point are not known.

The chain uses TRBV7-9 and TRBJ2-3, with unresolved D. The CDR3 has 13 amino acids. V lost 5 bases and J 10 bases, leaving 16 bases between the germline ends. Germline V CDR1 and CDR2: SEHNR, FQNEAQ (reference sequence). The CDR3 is CASSQSLGRSQYF. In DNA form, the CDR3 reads TGTGCCAGCAGCCAAAGCCTGGGTAGGTCGCAGTATTTT. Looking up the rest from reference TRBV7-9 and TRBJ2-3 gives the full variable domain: DTGVSQNPRHKITKRGQNVTFRCDPISEHNRLYWYRQTLGQGPEFLTYFQNEAQLEKSRLLSDRFSAERPKGSFSTLEIQRTEQGDSAMYLCASSQSLGRSQYFGPGTRLTVL.

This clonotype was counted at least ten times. CDR3 DNA: TGCAGTGCCCGGGAGGGGGACCTATACGAGCAGTACTTC. It translates to CSAREGDLYEQYF. The rearrangement uses TRBV20-1 and TRBJ2-7, with 8 bases aligning to TRBD2. Trimming removed 6 bases from V and 4 bases from J; junction bases left unmatched: 8. The germline gives CDR1 DFQATT, CDR2 SNEGSKA (reference sequence). CDR3 length: 13 residues.

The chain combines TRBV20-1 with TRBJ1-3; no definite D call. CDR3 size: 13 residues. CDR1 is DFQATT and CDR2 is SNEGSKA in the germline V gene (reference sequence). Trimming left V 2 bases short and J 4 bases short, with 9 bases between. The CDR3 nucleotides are TGCAGTGCTAGACCTACCGGAGGAAACACCATATATTTT. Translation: CSARPTGGNTIYF.

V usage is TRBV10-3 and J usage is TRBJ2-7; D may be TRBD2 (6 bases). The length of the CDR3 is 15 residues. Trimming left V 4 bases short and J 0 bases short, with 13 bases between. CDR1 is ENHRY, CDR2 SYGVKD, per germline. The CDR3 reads CAISGTTKSSYEQYF. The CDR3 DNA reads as TGTGCCATCAGTGGGACTACTAAGTCCTCCTACGAGCAGTACTTC.

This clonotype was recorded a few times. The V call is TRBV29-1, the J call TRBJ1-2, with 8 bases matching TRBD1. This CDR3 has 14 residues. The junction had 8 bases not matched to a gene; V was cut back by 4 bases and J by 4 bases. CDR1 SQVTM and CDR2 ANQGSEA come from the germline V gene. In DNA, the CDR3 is TGCAGCGTTGCGTCGGCCAGGGGGCTCTATGGCTACACCTTC. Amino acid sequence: CSVASARGLYGYTF. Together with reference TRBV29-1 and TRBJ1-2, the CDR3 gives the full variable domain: SAVISQKPSRDICQRGTSLTIQCQVDSQVTMMFWYRQQPGQSLTLIATANQGSEATYESGFVIDKFPISRPNLTFSTLTVSNMSPEDSSIYLCSVASARGLYGYTFGSGTRLTVV.

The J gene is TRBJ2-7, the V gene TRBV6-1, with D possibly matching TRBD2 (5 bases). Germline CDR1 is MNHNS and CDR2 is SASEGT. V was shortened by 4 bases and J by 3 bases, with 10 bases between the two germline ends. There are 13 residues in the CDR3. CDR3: CASSGTAGYEQYF. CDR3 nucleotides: TGTGCCAGCAGTGGAACCGCGGGCTACGAGCAGTACTTC.

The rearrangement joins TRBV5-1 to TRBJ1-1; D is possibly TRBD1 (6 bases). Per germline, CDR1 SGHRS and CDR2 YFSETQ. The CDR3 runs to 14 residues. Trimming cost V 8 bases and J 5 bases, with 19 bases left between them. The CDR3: CASSGVGAGTEAFF. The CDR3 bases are TGCGCCAGTTCGGGTGTGGGGGCGGGGACTGAAGCTTTCTTT.

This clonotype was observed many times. CDR3 bases: TGCAGTGCTAGACAGGGGGGAAACACCATATATTTT. Amino acid sequence: CSARQGGNTIYF. This chain uses TRBV20-1 with TRBJ1-3; D possibly corresponds to TRBD1 (6 bases). CDR3 length: 12 residues. V lost 2 bases and J 4 bases, leaving 6 bases between the germline ends. Germline CDR1 reads DFQATT; CDR2 reads SNEGSKA (reference sequence).

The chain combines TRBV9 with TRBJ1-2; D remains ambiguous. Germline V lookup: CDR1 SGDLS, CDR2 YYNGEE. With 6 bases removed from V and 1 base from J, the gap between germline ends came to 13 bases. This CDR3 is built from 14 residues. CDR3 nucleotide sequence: TGTGCCAGCACCGCGCAGCCGATTAACTATGGCTACACCTTC. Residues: CASTAQPINYGYTF.

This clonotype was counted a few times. The CDR3 DNA sequence: TGCGCCAGCAGTTCGACGGCAGATACGCAGTATTTT. Its translation is CASSSTADTQYF. The rearrangement uses TRBV5-1 and TRBJ2-3; D uncertain. From germline, CDR1 is SGHRS and CDR2 YFSETQ. Trimming removed 5 bases at V and 4 bases at J, with 8 bases between. CDR3 size: 12 residues.

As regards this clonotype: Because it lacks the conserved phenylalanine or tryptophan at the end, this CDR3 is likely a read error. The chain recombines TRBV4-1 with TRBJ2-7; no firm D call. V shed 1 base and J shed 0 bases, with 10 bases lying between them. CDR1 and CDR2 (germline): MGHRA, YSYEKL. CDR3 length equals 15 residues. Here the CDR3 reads CASSQVYGFSYEQYL. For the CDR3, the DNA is TGCGCCAGCAGCCAAGTTTACGGCTTCTCCTACGAGCAGTACTTA.

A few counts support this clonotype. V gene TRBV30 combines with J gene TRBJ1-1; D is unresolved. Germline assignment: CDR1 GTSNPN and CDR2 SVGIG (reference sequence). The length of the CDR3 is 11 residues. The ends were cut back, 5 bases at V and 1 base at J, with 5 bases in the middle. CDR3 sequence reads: CAWGENTEAFF. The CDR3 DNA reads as TGTGCCTGGGGGGAGAACACTGAAGCTTTCTTT.

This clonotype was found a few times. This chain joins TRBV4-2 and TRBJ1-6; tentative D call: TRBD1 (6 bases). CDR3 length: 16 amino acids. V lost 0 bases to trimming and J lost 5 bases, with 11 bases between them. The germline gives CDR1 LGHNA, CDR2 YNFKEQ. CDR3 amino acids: CASSQEVAGDNSPLHF. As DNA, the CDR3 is TGTGCCAGCAGCCAAGAAGTGGCAGGGGATAATTCACCCCTCCACTTT.

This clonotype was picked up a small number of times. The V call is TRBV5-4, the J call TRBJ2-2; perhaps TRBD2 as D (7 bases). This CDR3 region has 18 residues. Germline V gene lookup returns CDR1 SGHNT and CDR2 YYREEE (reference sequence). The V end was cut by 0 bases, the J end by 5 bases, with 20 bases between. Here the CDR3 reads CASSLDSRGPVGTGELFF. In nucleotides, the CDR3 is TGTGCCAGCAGCTTGGATTCGCGGGGGCCCGTAGGGACCGGGGAGCTGTTTTTT.

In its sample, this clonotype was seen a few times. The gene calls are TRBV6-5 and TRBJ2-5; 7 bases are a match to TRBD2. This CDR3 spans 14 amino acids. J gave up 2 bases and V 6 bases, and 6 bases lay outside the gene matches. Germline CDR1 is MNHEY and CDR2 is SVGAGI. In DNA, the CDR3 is TGTGCCAGCAGATCGACGGGGGGTCAAGAGACCCAGTACTTC. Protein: CASRSTGGQETQYF.

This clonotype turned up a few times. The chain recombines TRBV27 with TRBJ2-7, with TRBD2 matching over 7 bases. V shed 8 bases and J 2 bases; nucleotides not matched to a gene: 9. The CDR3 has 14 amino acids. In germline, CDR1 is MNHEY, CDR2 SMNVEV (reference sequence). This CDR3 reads CASQWGGTPYEQYF. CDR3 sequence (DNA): TGTGCCAGCCAATGGGGGGGTACGCCCTACGAGCAGTACTTC.

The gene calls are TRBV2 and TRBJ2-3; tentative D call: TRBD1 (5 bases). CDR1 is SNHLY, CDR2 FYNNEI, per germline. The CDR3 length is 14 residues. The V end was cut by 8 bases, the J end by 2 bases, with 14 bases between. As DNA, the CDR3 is TGTGCCAGCGGGGCGTGGGGCTTCACAGATACGCAGTATTTT. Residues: CASGAWGFTDTQYF.

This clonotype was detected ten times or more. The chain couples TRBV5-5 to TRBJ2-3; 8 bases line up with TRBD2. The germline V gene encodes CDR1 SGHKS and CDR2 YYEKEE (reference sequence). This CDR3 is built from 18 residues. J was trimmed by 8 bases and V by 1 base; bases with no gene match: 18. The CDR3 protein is CASSLQATRLASSGTQYF. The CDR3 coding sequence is TGTGCCAGCAGCTTGCAGGCAACCCGACTAGCGTCCTCGGGTACGCAGTATTTT. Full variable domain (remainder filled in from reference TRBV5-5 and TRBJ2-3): DAGVTQSPTHLIKTRGQQVTLRCSPISGHKSVSWYQQVLGQGPQFIFQYYEKEERGRGNFPDRFSARQFPNYSSELNVNALLLGDSALYLCASSLQATRLASSGTQYFGPGTRLTVL.

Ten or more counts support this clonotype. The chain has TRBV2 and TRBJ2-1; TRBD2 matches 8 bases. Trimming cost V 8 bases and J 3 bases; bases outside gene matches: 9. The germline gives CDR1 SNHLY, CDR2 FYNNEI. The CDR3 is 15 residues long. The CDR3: CASAAQAGGYNEQFF. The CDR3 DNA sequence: TGTGCCAGCGCGGCCCAGGCGGGGGGCTACAATGAGCAGTTCTTC. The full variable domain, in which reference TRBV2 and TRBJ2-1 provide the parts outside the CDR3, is EPEVTQTPSHQVTQMGQEVILRCVPISNHLYFYWYRQILGQKVEFLVSFYNNEISEKSEIFDDQFSVERPDGSNFTLKIRSTKLEDSAMYFCASAAQAGGYNEQFFGPGTRLTVL.

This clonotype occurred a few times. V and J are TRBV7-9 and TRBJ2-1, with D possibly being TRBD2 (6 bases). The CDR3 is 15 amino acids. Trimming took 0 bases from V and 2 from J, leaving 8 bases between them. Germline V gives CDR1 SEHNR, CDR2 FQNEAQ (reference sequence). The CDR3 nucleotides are TGTGCCAGCAGCTTAGCTAGCGGCACCTACAATGAGCAGTTCTTC. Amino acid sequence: CASSLASGTYNEQFF.

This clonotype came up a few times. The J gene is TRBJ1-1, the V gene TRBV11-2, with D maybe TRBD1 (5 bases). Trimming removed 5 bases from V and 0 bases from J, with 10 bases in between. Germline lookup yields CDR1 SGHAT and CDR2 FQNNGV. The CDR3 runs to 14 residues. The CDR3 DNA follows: TGTGCCAGCAGCAAGACAGATGTGAACACTGAAGCTTTCTTT. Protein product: CASSKTDVNTEAFF. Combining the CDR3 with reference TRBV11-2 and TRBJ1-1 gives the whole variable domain EAGVAQSPRYKIIEKRQSVAFWCNPISGHATLYWYQQILGQGPKLLIQFQNNGVVDDSQLPKDRFSAERLKGVDSTLKIQPAKLEDSAVYLCASSKTDVNTEAFFGQGTRLTVV.

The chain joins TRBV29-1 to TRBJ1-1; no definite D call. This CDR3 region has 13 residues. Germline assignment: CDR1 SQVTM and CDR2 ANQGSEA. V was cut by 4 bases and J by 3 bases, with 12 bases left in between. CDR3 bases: TGCAGCGTTGCCTACCCGGCGGACACTGAAGCTTTCTTT. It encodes CSVAYPADTEAFF.

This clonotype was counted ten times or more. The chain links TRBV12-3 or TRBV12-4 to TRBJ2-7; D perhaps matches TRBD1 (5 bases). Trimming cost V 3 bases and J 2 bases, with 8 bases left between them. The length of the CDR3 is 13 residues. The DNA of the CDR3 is TGTGCCAGCAGTTTTGACAGAACCTACGAGCAGTACTTC. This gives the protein CASSFDRTYEQYF.

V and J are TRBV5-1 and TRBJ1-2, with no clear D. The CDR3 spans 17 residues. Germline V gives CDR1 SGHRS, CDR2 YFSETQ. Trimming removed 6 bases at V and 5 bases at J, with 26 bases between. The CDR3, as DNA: TGCGCCAGCATCTCCGGGAGTAAGACACCAGAGATATATGGCTACACCTTC. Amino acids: CASISGSKTPEIYGYTF.

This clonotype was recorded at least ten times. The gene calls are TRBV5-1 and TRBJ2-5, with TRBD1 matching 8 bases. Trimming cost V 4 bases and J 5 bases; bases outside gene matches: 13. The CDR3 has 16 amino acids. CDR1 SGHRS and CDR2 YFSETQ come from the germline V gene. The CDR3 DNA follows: TGCGCCAGCAGCGTAAACCTACGGACAGGGAGGGAGACCCAGTACTTC. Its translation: CASSVNLRTGRETQYF.

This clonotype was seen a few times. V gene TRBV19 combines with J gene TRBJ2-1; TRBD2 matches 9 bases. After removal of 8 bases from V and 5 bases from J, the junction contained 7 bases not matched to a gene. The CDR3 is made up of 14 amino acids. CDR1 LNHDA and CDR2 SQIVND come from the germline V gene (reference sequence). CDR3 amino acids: CASSRGGAHNEQFF. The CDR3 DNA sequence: TGTGCCAGTTCTCGCGGGGGGGCTCACAATGAGCAGTTCTTC.